A selection of T cell receptor beta chains follows, all from one sample in a study of vaccination and CD4 T cells after COVID-19. MiXCR, applied by TCRdb to the PCR reads, yields one record per CDR3 protein. The sample has approximately 10,000 distinct CDR3 sequences, roughly 67% seen once. Antigens for these TCRs are unknown. Input material: CD4+ T cells from blood, cultured in vitro. The receptors here all came from a human donor who had recovered from COVID-19. CDR3s include the opening cysteine and the closing phenylalanine or tryptophan. The order of the fields is clone size, V gene, D gene, J gene, CDR3 protein, CDR3 DNA. D genes are given only for firm matches. Clone size is given for some rows only: seen once, a few or many times, or a class if the clone is expanded.

>NA|TRBV4-1|NA|TRBJ1-1
CASSQDSQGRSKAFF
TGCGCCAGCAGCCAAGATAGTCAGGGACGAAGCAAAGCTTTCTTT
>few|TRBV25-1|NA|TRBJ1-1
CASSETWAGHTEAFF
TGTGCCAGCAGTGAAACTTGGGCAGGGCACACTGAAGCTTTCTTT
>NA|TRBV10-1|NA|TRBJ2-5
CASSESMMSLETQYF
TGCGCCAGCAGTGAGTCTATGATGTCCCTCGAGACCCAGTACTTC
>NA|TRBV12-1|NA|TRBJ1-1
CASKTFPPTGMNTEVFF
TGTGCCAGCAAAACTTTCCCTCCGACAGGAATGAACACTGAAGTTTTCTTT
>NA|TRBV11-2|NA|TRBJ2-1
CASGREEQFF
TGTGCCAGCGGACGAGAAGAGCAGTTCTTC
>NA|TRBV5-1|TRBD1|TRBJ2-5
CASSWRTGGMETQYF
TGCGCCAGCAGCTGGAGGACAGGGGGGATGGAGACCCAGTACTTC
>NA|TRBV20-1|NA|TRBJ1-2
CSASRTGPDGYTF
TGCAGTGCTAGCCGAACAGGACCCGATGGCTACACCTTC
>few|TRBV20-1|NA|TRBJ1-2
CSASDGGQVGGYTF
TGCAGTGCTAGCGACGGGGGGCAGGTTGGTGGCTACACCTTC
>few|TRBV6-2/TRBV6-3|TRBD1|TRBJ1-5
CASRPTGPGGNQPQHF
TGTGCCAGCAGGCCCACGGGCCCAGGGGGTAATCAGCCCCAGCATTTT
>NA|TRBV6-1|NA|TRBJ1-2
CASNDGHYGYTF
TGTGCCAGCAACGACGGCCACTATGGCTACACCTTC
>NA|TRBV7-3|NA|TRBJ1-1
CASRRDGNTEAFF
TGTGCCAGCAGGAGAGACGGGAACACTGAAGCTTTCTTT
>NA|TRBV6-1|NA|TRBJ1-6
CASIEGPRSPLHF
TGTGCCAGCATAGAGGGCCCGAGATCACCCCTCCACTTT
>NA|TRBV5-3|NA|TRBJ2-2
CATGLYTGELFF
TGTGCCACCGGACTTTACACCGGGGAGCTGTTTTTT
>NA|TRBV19|TRBD1|TRBJ1-2
CASSTGTGGSGYTF
TGTGCCAGTAGTACCGGGACAGGGGGCAGTGGCTACACTTTC
>NA|TRBV9|NA|TRBJ2-7
CASSVGLGNYEQYF
TGTGCCAGCAGCGTAGGGCTGGGGAACTACGAGCAGTACTTC
>NA|TRBV18|NA|TRBJ2-1
CASSPPGRAHNEQFF
TGTGCCAGCTCACCACCGGGCAGGGCCCACAATGAGCAGTTCTTC
>few|TRBV6-1|TRBD1|TRBJ1-1
CASSPPGTGGTEAFF
TGTGCCAGCAGTCCCCCCGGGACAGGCGGAACTGAAGCTTTCTTT
>NA|TRBV6-5|NA|TRBJ2-3
CASSSTRDTQYF
TGTGCCAGCAGTTCAACTCGGGATACGCAGTATTTT
>few|TRBV2|TRBD2|TRBJ2-3
CASKKRGGLDTQYF
TGTGCCAGCAAAAAGCGGGGGGGCTTGGATACGCAGTATTTT
>NA|TRBV10-1|NA|TRBJ2-7
CASSEWPAGAWVYQYF
TGCGCCAGCAGTGAATGGCCGGCGGGGGCTTGGGTTTACCAGTACTTC
>NA|TRBV19|TRBD1|TRBJ1-2
CASRDRVLYGYTF
TGTGCCAGTAGGGACAGGGTTCTATATGGCTACACCTTC
>NA|TRBV20-1|TRBD1|TRBJ2-2
CSARTTGASNTGELFF
TGCAGTGCTAGAACTACAGGGGCTTCGAACACCGGGGAGCTGTTTTTT
>NA|TRBV6-2/TRBV6-3|TRBD1|TRBJ1-1
CASSSRPSTGDTEAFF
TGTGCCAGCAGTTCCCGCCCAAGTACAGGGGACACTGAAGCTTTCTTT
>NA|TRBV20-1|TRBD1|TRBJ1-4
CSASDWDREGTNEKLFF
TGCAGTGCTAGCGATTGGGACAGGGAGGGCACTAATGAAAAACTGTTTTTT
>NA|TRBV7-4|NA|TRBJ1-4
CASTLYGWRNEKLFF
TGTGCCAGCACCTTGTACGGCTGGAGGAATGAAAAACTGTTTTTT
>few|TRBV6-5|NA|TRBJ2-7
CASSYLRGAREQYF
TGTGCCAGCAGTTACCTTAGGGGGGCAAGGGAGCAGTACTTC
>NA|TRBV10-3|NA|TRBJ1-1
CAISETTGEAFF
TGTGCCATCAGTGAGACGACAGGTGAAGCTTTCTTT
>NA|TRBV19|TRBD2|TRBJ2-6
CASSAGGLAYANVLTF
TGTGCCAGTAGTGCCGGGGGACTAGCGTATGCCAACGTCCTGACTTTC
>NA|TRBV20-1|NA|TRBJ2-5
CSRTYQETQYF
TGCAGCCGGACGTACCAAGAGACCCAGTACTTC
>NA|TRBV7-9|NA|TRBJ1-1
CASSQLGPNTEAFF
TGTGCCAGCAGCCAATTAGGCCCCAACACTGAAGCTTTCTTT
>NA|TRBV7-9|NA|TRBJ1-3
CASSGSGNTIYF
TGTGCCAGCAGCGGCTCTGGAAACACCATATATTTT
>NA|TRBV7-9|NA|TRBJ1-5
CASSLNQDQPQHF
TGTGCCAGCAGCTTAAATCAGGATCAGCCCCAGCATTTT
>few|TRBV20-1|TRBD1|TRBJ2-2
CSAREGQAVTGELFF
TGCAGTGCTAGGGAAGGACAGGCCGTCACCGGGGAGCTGTTTTTT
>few|TRBV6-5|TRBD1|TRBJ2-7
CASSYLQGVGEQYF
TGTGCCAGCAGTTACTTACAGGGGGTCGGTGAGCAGTACTTC
>NA|TRBV27|NA|TRBJ2-2
CASSFLGPTGELFF
TGTGCCAGCAGTTTCCTCGGGCCGACCGGGGAGCTGTTTTTT
>NA|TRBV12-3/TRBV12-4|NA|TRBJ2-3
CASRPTYSTDTQYF
TGTGCCAGCAGACCGACCTATAGCACAGATACGCAGTATTTT
>NA|TRBV6-1|TRBD1|TRBJ1-2
CASTTGTGLYYGYTF
TGTGCCAGCACCACAGGGACAGGATTATACTATGGCTACACCTTC
>NA|TRBV20-1|NA|TRBJ1-2
CSAVRIREDYGYTF
TGCAGTGCCGTACGGATCAGGGAGGACTATGGCTACACCTTC
>once|TRBV2|NA|TRBJ2-7
CATPGTHPTYEQYF
TGTGCCACCCCCGGGACCCACCCCACCTACGAGCAGTACTTC
>NA|TRBV10-3|TRBD1|TRBJ1-2
CAISESRGQGNYGYTF
TGTGCCATCAGTGAGTCCCGGGGACAGGGTAACTATGGCTACACCTTC